This T cell receptor (beta chain) was recovered during a study of T cells in Graves' hyperthyroidism and ophthalmopathy (dated by TCRdb to between 2018 and 2020). Background for the entire study: Peripheral blood samples were taken at the time of initial diagnosis, prior to any treatment. To identify TCR V-J signatures that set the groups apart, the researchers used a discovery cohort of 90 to 100 patients, made up of roughly 40 with Graves' ophthalmopathy and about 60 with stable Graves' hyperthyroidism. The 95 to 100 discovery patients were randomly divided into training and test sets at a 7:3 ratio. Thyroid tissue and blood T-cell repertoires from about six Graves' hyperthyroidism patients were also compared in the study. An independent validation cohort of around 19 hyperthyroidism patients and more than 15 patients who later progressed to ophthalmopathy tested prospective prediction of ophthalmopathy. After blood sampling, hyperthyroidism patients were treated with methimazole at a starting dose of 30 mg daily, and ophthalmopathy patients were treated with high-dose intravenous methylprednisolone. According to the paper, TCR Vbeta CDR3 sequencing was carried out on roughly 130 peripheral blood samples, which came from more than 40 ophthalmopathy, approximately 78 hyperthyroidism and 17 progressor patients.

This clonotype was seen a few times. Its binding antigen is unknown. Base qualities were left out, and no much larger clone turns up one base away. The TCR beta CDR3 regions were amplified from RNA transcripts. For the first round of RT-PCR on the TCR CDR3, the HTBI primer set was used together with the Qiagen OneStep RT-PCR kit. The libraries were constructed in a second round of multiplex PCR and then size-selected and purified. The libraries were sequenced on an Illumina HiSeq2000 using paired-end 100 bp reads. On the study's bioinformatics: Raw data were processed with SOAPnuke, discarding reads with adapters, uncalled bases, mean Phred below 15, or no exact constant-primer or identifier match. High-quality paired reads were merged using COPE v1.2.5, and each unique nucleotide sequence was defined as a clonotype. MiTCR v1.1 was used to align clonotypes to the IMGT TRBV, TRBD and TRBJ reference segments. Only V-J combinations with frequency above 0.0001, covering approximately 99% of repertoires, were analysed. The TCS score was defined as the ratio of F50 (clonal expansion) to E x V (chaos), calculated using BLOSUM62-based TCRdist between CDR3 peptides within each V-J. Welch's t-statistics and random forest reduced just over 500 V-J features to 13, which were used in a naive Bayes classifier (R e1071). Thyroid-blood repertoire similarity was quantified with the Morisita-Horn index. In-frame beta chains were kept once TCRdb had trimmed the public reads at Q25 with fastp and called clones with MiXCR. Rows with a matching CDR3 protein are joined into one entry that keeps the most common DNA and genes. TCRdb assigned the V and J calls; the authors' analysis was not used. This sample holds about 760,000 distinct CDR3 sequences; 30% to 40% were observed only once. The ten largest make up around 31% of the sample.

Results and caveats for the whole study, not just this receptor: Sample size was not statistically predetermined, and blinding of investigators to group allocation was not performed. In cross-validation, a model built on a 13 V-J signature told ophthalmopathy apart from stable hyperthyroidism with 87.88% sensitivity and 81% to 82% specificity, and in testing the same model reached 80%/75%. During validation, the model predicted progression to ophthalmopathy a median of approximately 7 months ahead of onset, with approximately 71% sensitivity and less than 85% specificity. Most expanded thyroid clonotypes (frequency above 0.001) were also detected in blood, a finding suggesting that blood repertoires may reflect thyroid immune responses.

Stable Graves' hyperthyroidism was defined as the absence of progression to ophthalmopathy over 18 months of follow-up. Hyperthyroidism patients were aged 18 to 65 years and newly diagnosed, with disease duration of less than 2 months. Exclusion was applied to patients with uncontrolled infections, other autoimmune diseases, pregnancy or lactation. Clinical symptoms, serum thyroxine and TRAb, thyroid ultrasound, and orbital computed tomography formed the basis for the diagnoses. PBMCs were separated from approximately 10 ml of fresh peripheral blood using Ficoll-Paque density gradient centrifugation. Total RNA was extracted with Trizol reagent, and quality was checked on an Agilent 2100 Bioanalyzer. Taken from the germline V gene (reference sequence), the CDR1 and CDR2 loops are DFQATT and SNEGSKA. V ends up 3 bases short and J 4 bases short, with an unmatched junction base count of 7. The CDR3 goes from the cysteine to the phenylalanine over 14 residues. The read is trimmed to its CDR3 DNA, 42 bases read in frame from base 1.

The sequence was obtained from a woman between 40 and 55 years old with Graves' hyperthyroidism. Sequenced: blood. The rearrangement combines TRBV20-1 with TRBJ1-2; TRBD1 agrees with 8 junctional bases. The CDR3 here reads CSARKQGEPYGYTF. The sequenced DNA is TGCAGTGCTAGGAAACAGGGGGAGCCCTATGGCTACACCTTC.